Each of the 20 T cell receptor beta chains below was sequenced from the same sample in a study of OX40 agonist ivuxolimab in advanced cancers. Sequencing used immunoSEQ multiplex PCR; TCRdb keeps in-frame clones, though not all of them. The sample carries more than 75,000 clones, around 83% recorded once. The specimen comprised CD4+ or CD8+ T cells sorted from blood, sampled in a trial of the OX40 agonist ivuxolimab. Receptors were obtained from an adult with an advanced solid tumor such as melanoma, head and neck, liver or kidney cancer.

The chain employs TRBV7-6 and TRBJ2-2; TRBD2 matches 11 bases. The CDR3 runs to 15 residues. CDR1 and CDR2 (germline): SGHVS, FNYEAQ. After removal of 2 bases from V and 6 bases from J, the junction contained 2 bases not matched to a gene. The CDR3 loop is CASSLLAGGSGELFF. DNA for the CDR3: TGTGCCAGCAGCTTACTAGCGGGGGGTTCCGGGGAGCTGTTTTTT.

This clone was seen a single time. This rearrangement joins TRBV11-2 to TRBJ2-7; 7 nucleotides match TRBD1. The V segment lost 5 bases and the J segment 7 bases; nucleotides outside the gene matches: 2. The CDR3 runs to 11 residues. Germline assignment: CDR1 SGHAT and CDR2 FQNNGV. The CDR3 nucleotides are TGTGCCAGCAGCCACAGGGGAGAGCAGTACTTC. It is translated as CASSHRGEQYF.

This clone was seen only once. This chain uses TRBV10-3 with TRBJ1-1; D perhaps matches TRBD1 (6 bases). Germline V gene lookup returns CDR1 ENHRY and CDR2 SYGVKD. The CDR3 runs 12 residues. Trimming stripped 9 bases from V and 1 base from J, with 9 bases between. CDR3 sequence reads: CAIGGRNTEAFF. The CDR3 nucleotides read TGTGCCATAGGGGGACGGAACACTGAAGCTTTCTTT.

The J gene is TRBJ2-5, the V gene TRBV7-2; D not resolved. V was shortened by 3 bases and J by 6 bases, with 5 bases between the two germline ends. The CDR3 contains 11 residues. The germline CDR1 and CDR2 sequences are SGHTA and FQGNSA. The CDR3 spells CASSFTKTQYF. CDR3 DNA: TGTGCCAGCAGCTTTACTAAGACCCAGTACTTC.

The chain employs TRBV7-3 and TRBJ2-2, with 12 bases identical to TRBD2. The junction had 6 bases not matched to a gene; V was cut back by 4 bases and J by 6 bases. Germline CDR1 reads SGHTA; CDR2 reads FQGTGA. This CDR3 comprises 16 residues. CDR3 in DNA: TGTGCCAGCAGCTCTAGCGGGAGGGCCTTGGCCGGGGAGCTGTTTTTT. Translated, it gives CASSSSGRALAGELFF.

The chain couples TRBV27 to TRBJ2-3; D could derive from TRBD1 or TRBD2 (5 bases each). This CDR3 is built from 15 residues. CDR1 is MNHEY and CDR2 is SMNVEV in the germline V gene (reference sequence). The germline V and J ends were trimmed by 6 bases and 0 bases, with 13 bases remaining between them. The CDR3 is CASSGTVTSTDTQYF. DNA of the CDR3: TGTGCCAGCAGCGGGACCGTAACTAGCACAGATACGCAGTATTTT.

The V call is TRBV4-1, the J call TRBJ2-2, with D hard to call. The length of the CDR3 is 17 residues. V lost 7 bases and J lost 1, with 19 bases in between. Germline-derived CDR1 and CDR2 are MGHRA and YSYEKL. CDR3 bases: TGCGCCAGCACCCCAGGATGGGATAGCAGGAACACCGGGGAGCTGTTTTTT. Translated, it gives CASTPGWDSRNTGELFF.

This chain connects TRBV6-5 to TRBJ2-5; 12 bases line up with TRBD1. The CDR3 is 15 amino acids. Germline CDR1 MNHEY, CDR2 SVGAGI. V shed 4 bases, J shed 5 bases, and the junction held 5 bases outside the gene matches. The CDR3 here is CASSLRDRGRETQYF. Here the CDR3 DNA reads TGTGCCAGCAGTTTACGGGACAGGGGGCGGGAGACCCAGTACTTC.

The rearrangement joins TRBV7-9 to TRBJ2-2; D is undetermined. V lost 3 bases and J 4 bases, leaving 12 bases between the germline ends. The CDR3 contains 15 residues. Per germline, CDR1 SEHNR and CDR2 FQNEAQ (reference sequence). The CDR3 sequence is CASSLTPRITGELFF. The CDR3 nucleotides are TGTGCCAGCAGCTTGACTCCCAGAATCACCGGGGAGCTGTTTTTT.

The V and J genes are TRBV10-3 and TRBJ1-1; 10 bases map to TRBD1. This CDR3 comprises 14 residues. The germline V gene encodes CDR1 ENHRY and CDR2 SYGVKD. J was trimmed by 6 bases and V by 6 bases; bases with no gene match: 7. DNA for the CDR3: TGTGCCATCAGCGAGACAGGGGGCATATCTGAAGCTTTCTTT. Translating it yields CAISETGGISEAFF.

This chain links TRBV6-5 with TRBJ1-1, with D uncertain. Trimming took 4 bases from V and 1 from J, leaving 10 bases between them. The germline V gene has CDR1 MNHEY and CDR2 SVGAGI. This CDR3 is 14 amino acids long. The chain's CDR3 is CASSSPRENTEAFF. CDR3 nucleotide sequence: TGTGCCAGCAGTTCCCCCCGGGAGAACACTGAAGCTTTCTTT.

The chain joins TRBV27 to TRBJ1-2; TRBD1 matches 9 bases. With 6 bases clipped from V and 7 bases from J, the junction kept 6 bases outside the gene matches. Germline V gene lookup returns CDR1 MNHEY and CDR2 SMNVEV (reference sequence). This CDR3 is built from 13 residues. The CDR3 DNA sequence: TGTGCCAGCAGCACCACAGGGGGCGGTGGCTACACCTTC. It codes for CASSTTGGGGYTF.

The rearrangement links TRBV25-1 to TRBJ2-7; tentatively, D is TRBD2 (7 bases). Germline V lookup: CDR1 MGHDK, CDR2 SYGVNS. The CDR3 is 16 amino acids. The V end was cut by 1 base, the J end by 0 bases, with 13 bases between. CDR3 sequence (DNA): TGTGCCAGCAGTGAATCAGGGGCTAGCGGCTCCTACGAGCAGTACTTC. This sequence encodes CASSESGASGSYEQYF.

The sample holds one count of this clone. The chain uses TRBV25-1 and TRBJ2-1, with 8 bases that match TRBD1. Trimming cost V 3 bases and J 1 base; bases outside gene matches: 2. The CDR3 has 15 amino acids. Per the germline V gene, CDR1 is MGHDK and CDR2 is SYGVNS. The CDR3, as DNA: TGTGCCAGCAGTGACACAGGGGGATCCTACAATGAGCAGTTCTTC. Encoded protein: CASSDTGGSYNEQFF.

The chain employs TRBV18 and TRBJ1-5; 7 bases are a match to TRBD1. J lost 5 bases, V lost 0 bases, and 4 bases had no gene match. CDR3 length: 15 amino acids. Germline V gene sequence: CDR1 KGHSH, CDR2 LQKENI. The CDR3 DNA sequence: TGTGCCAGCTCACCACCGGGCCAGGGGGATCAGCCCCAGCATTTT. Protein: CASSPPGQGDQPQHF.

This clone came up once. An end of the junction does not agree with germline; a read error may underlie this. The sample holds other DNA sequences that translate to the same CDR3. This chain joins TRBV2 and TRBJ1-5; D is unclear. The CDR3 length is 14 residues. The V gene's germline CDR1 is SNHLY and CDR2 FYNNEI. The CDR3 reads CASSELHSNQPQHF. The CDR3 DNA reads TGTGCCAGCAGCGAACTACATAGCAATCAACCCCAGCATTTT.

As concerns this clone: Other DNA sequences in the sample encode the same CDR3. This chain connects TRBV18 to TRBJ2-1; 8 bases agree with TRBD2. The germline V gene has CDR1 KGHSH and CDR2 LQKENI. The CDR3 extends over 16 amino acids. V lost 0 bases, J lost 2 bases, and 3 bases stayed unmatched. The CDR3 loop reads CASSPPSGGAYNEQFF. In nucleotides, the CDR3 is TGTGCCAGCTCACCACCTTCGGGGGGGGCCTACAATGAGCAGTTCTTC.

The chain uses TRBV5-6 and TRBJ2-1; TRBD2 aligns across 7 bases. CDR1 and CDR2 (germline): SGHDT, YYEEEE. Losses at the gene ends were 3 bases for V and 12 bases for J; bases not matched to a gene: 6. The CDR3 runs 12 residues. The CDR3 coding sequence is TGTGCCAGCAGCTGGAGCGGGAATCGGCAGTTCTTC. Encoded protein: CASSWSGNRQFF.

This clone was recorded only once. The V gene is TRBV2, the J gene TRBJ1-5, with 7 bases identical to TRBD1. Germline V lookup: CDR1 SNHLY, CDR2 FYNNEI. V gave up 6 bases and J gave up 7 bases; unmatched junction bases: 9. The length of the CDR3 is 14 residues. The CDR3 protein is CASREGRGGQPQHF. The CDR3 nucleotides read TGTGCCAGCAGGGAGGGCAGGGGGGGCCAGCCCCAGCATTTT. The entire variable domain, with the rest obtained from reference TRBV2 and TRBJ1-5, is as follows: EPEVTQTPSHQVTQMGQEVILRCVPISNHLYFYWYRQILGQKVEFLVSFYNNEISEKSEIFDDQFSVERPDGSNFTLKIRSTKLEDSAMYFCASREGRGGQPQHFGDGTRLSIL.

The V and J genes are TRBV5-6 and TRBJ1-1; D is unresolved. The germline CDR1 and CDR2 sequences are SGHDT and YYEEEE. The V end lost 1 base, the J end lost 3 bases, and 4 bases lay between the germline ends. This CDR3 contains 12 residues. CDR3 DNA sequence: TGTGCCAGCAGCTTGACTCACACTGAAGCTTTCTTT. This encodes CASSLTHTEAFF. The variable domain in full, with the rest retrieved from reference TRBV5-6 and TRBJ1-1, is DAGVTQSPTHLIKTRGQQVTLRCSPKSGHDTVSWYQQALGQGPQFIFQYYEEEERQRGNFPDRFSGHQFPNYSSELNVNALLLGDSALYLCASSLTHTEAFFGQGTRLTVV.